The sequence of this TCR beta chain was determined in a study of regulatory T cells in long-lasting Graves disease. From germline, CDR1 is SGHTA and CDR2 FQGTGA. There are 13 residues in the CDR3. With 4 bases removed from V and 5 bases from J, the gap between germline ends came to 9 bases. Time point reported: persistent/refractory GD, antithyroid drugs over 5 years with positive TRAb. Preparation of the TCR library used RNA extracted from PBMCs. Graves' disease diagnosis relied on American Thyroid Association guidelines. iRepertoire HTBI primers and Arm-PCR of CDR3 regions built TCR beta libraries. Using its own MiXCR run on the multiplex PCR reads, TCRdb lists one record per CDR3 protein. This table holds about 660,000 distinct CDR3 sequences, about 30% found once. General observations from the study: Small numbers of samples may have cut accuracy. The study found lower TCR diversity in persistent Graves' patients than in newly diagnosed ones.

On this clonotype: Its specificity is not known.

The source was peripheral blood mononuclear cells (PBMCs), collected when the disease was refractory, from a patient treated with antithyroid drugs. The sequence was obtained from a female donor with Graves disease. The V and J genes are TRBV7-3 and TRBJ2-1; D is possibly TRBD2 (5 bases). Here the CDR3 reads CASSSGIDNEQFF. CDR3 bases: TGTGCCAGCAGCTCCGGGATCGACAATGAGCAGTTCTTC.